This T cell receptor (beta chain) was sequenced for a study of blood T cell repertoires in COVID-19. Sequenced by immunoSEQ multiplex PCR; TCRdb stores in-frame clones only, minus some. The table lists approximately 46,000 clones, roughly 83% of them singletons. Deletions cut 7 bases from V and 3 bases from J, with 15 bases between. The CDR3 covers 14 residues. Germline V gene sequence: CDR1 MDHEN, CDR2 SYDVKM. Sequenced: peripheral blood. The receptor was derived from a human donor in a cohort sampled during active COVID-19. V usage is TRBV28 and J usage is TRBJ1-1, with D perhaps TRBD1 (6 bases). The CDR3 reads CASIRGRGDTEAFF. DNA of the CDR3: TGTGCCAGCATAAGGGGCAGGGGAGACACTGAAGCTTTCTTT.